This TCR beta chain came from a study of T cell repertoires in aging, cancer and after chemotherapy. Only a few counts were recorded for this clonotype. Antigen specificity is unknown. The template was genomic DNA from peripheral blood, not RNA. A mixed TRB-A/B primer pool amplified rearranged TRB by multiplex touch-down PCR. TCRdb analysed the multiplex PCR reads with MiXCR anew, one entry per CDR3 protein. The repertoire holds 2,800 or so distinct CDR3 sequences, approximately 40% seen once, with about 45% in the top ten. Study conclusions and caveats: Loss of evenness, beyond lost richness, contributed to age-related TCR diversity decline in cancer patients.

CDR1 and CDR2 (germline): MGHRA, YSYEKL. Trimming pared 3 bases from V and 5 bases from J, leaving 11 bases between. CDR3 size: 14 residues. The V call is TRBV4-1, the J call TRBJ2-1, with D unresolved. This clonotype was obtained from a human donor with a blood cancer. Sequencing was performed on blood. The CDR3 region has the DNA TGCGCCAGCAGCCACCGAGCAAGTGACAATGAGCAGTTCTTC. Encoded protein: CASSHRASDNEQFF.